This T cell receptor beta chain came from a study of shared clonotypes between healthy human individuals. The study drew its donors from healthy HIV-negative adults without recent acute infections or vaccinations. This clone was observed a few times. Its antigen remains unknown. Using roughly 200 ng DNA, roughly 33,000 T cell genomes, the sorted-subset replicate PCRs were run. Sequenced by immunoSEQ multiplex PCR; TCRdb stores in-frame clones only, minus some. Here the sample spans 2,500,000 or so clones, 90% to 95% being singletons. V dropped 2 bases and J dropped 5 bases, with 7 bases sitting between them. The CDR3 has 12 amino acids. Germline V CDR1 and CDR2: MDHEN, SYDVKM. Whole-study findings and limits: A handful of donors shared 4.5% to 6.5% of their naive CD4 clonotypes. It was expected that sequencing depth would affect clonotype sharing among donors.

Specimen: naive CD4+ T cells from PBMCs. Regarding subset: CD45RA+ positively selected. This TCR came from a man aged 18 to 29 in good health. Some clones in this sample may be carry-over from other donors' samples. The chain is built from TRBV28 and TRBJ2-7; D is uncertain. Here the CDR3 reads CASSLIRNEQYF. DNA of the CDR3: TGTGCCAGCAGTTTAATCCGGAACGAGCAGTACTTC.